What follows are 17 T cell receptor beta chains derived from one specimen sequenced in a study of naive and memory T cell subsets. Study conclusions and caveats: A few larger clonotypes appeared in naive repertoires, especially CD8, possibly memory cells re-expressing CD45RA.

For these TCRs, the target antigens are not known. Two oligonucleotides, mixed equimolar, formed the beta constant-region primer covering TRBC1 and TRBC2. The ligated cDNA underwent four PCR rounds using SP2 and nested alpha and beta constant-region primers. From the UMI-ligation and nested PCR reads, TCRdb called clonotypes with MiXCR, one entry per CDR3 protein. The repertoire consists of 140,000 to 150,000 distinct CDR3 sequences, with 22% occurring once and the leading ten covering around 0.097%. The material sequenced was naive CD4+ T cells from blood. These receptors were obtained from a human donor in good health.

At least ten counts were recorded for this clonotype. This chain connects TRBV29-1 to TRBJ2-5, with 9 bases lining up with TRBD1. The CDR3 contains 15 residues. CDR1 and CDR2 from the germline V gene are SQVTM and ANQGSEA. Losses at the gene ends were 1 base for V and 4 bases for J; bases not matched to a gene: 7. The CDR3 bases are TGCAGCGTTGAAGTGGGACAGGGTCCTAGAGAGACCCAGTACTTC. Protein: CSVEVGQGPRETQYF.

This clonotype was picked up a small number of times. The chain has TRBV10-3 and TRBJ2-3; 8 nucleotides align to TRBD2. This CDR3 comprises 15 residues. Trimming at V came to 5 bases and at J to 0 bases, leaving 4 bases not matched to a gene. CDR1 is ENHRY and CDR2 is SYGVKD in the germline V gene. The CDR3 DNA reads as TGTGCCATCAGTACACTAGCGGCCAGCACAGATACGCAGTATTTT. Protein sequence: CAISTLAASTDTQYF.

This clonotype was found a few times. This sequence joins TRBV29-1 and TRBJ2-3, with unresolved D. V was pared by 7 bases and J by 3 bases, with 14 bases between. The V gene's germline CDR1 is SQVTM and CDR2 ANQGSEA. This CDR3 comprises 13 residues. As DNA, the CDR3 is TGCAGCGCCTCCGTTGGGCGGACAGATACGCAGTATTTT. Translated, it gives CSASVGRTDTQYF.

The sample holds a few counts of this clonotype. The gene calls are TRBV6-1 and TRBJ2-5, with D maybe TRBD1 (5 bases). With 4 bases removed from V and 2 bases from J, the gap between germline ends came to 11 bases. Germline V gives CDR1 MNHNS, CDR2 SASEGT. The CDR3 is made up of 14 amino acids. The CDR3 spells CASSAHRLQETQYF. CDR3 nucleotides: TGTGCCAGCAGTGCCCACAGGTTGCAAGAGACCCAGTACTTC.

The genes are TRBV28 and TRBJ2-7; TRBD2 aligns across 9 bases. J was trimmed by 5 bases and V by 6 bases; bases with no gene match: 8. CDR3 length equals 14 residues. Germline V lookup: CDR1 MDHEN, CDR2 SYDVKM. The CDR3 protein is CASRDSGSLHEQYF. The CDR3 DNA reads as TGTGCCAGCAGAGATAGCGGGAGTCTCCACGAGCAGTACTTC.

This rearrangement joins TRBV20-1 to TRBJ2-3; D gene ambiguous. CDR3 length equals 13 residues. V gave up 6 bases and J gave up 8 bases, with 18 bases separating them. The V gene's germline CDR1 is DFQATT and CDR2 SNEGSKA (reference sequence). The CDR3: CSATSQRWGTQYF. In DNA form, the CDR3 reads TGCAGTGCCACGAGCCAAAGATGGGGTACGCAGTATTTT.

This clonotype was picked up a small number of times. The chain links TRBV19 to TRBJ2-1; a weak D match, TRBD1 (6 bases). The CDR3 has 14 amino acids. V lost 4 bases to trimming and J lost 7 bases, with 14 bases between them. Germline V gene lookup returns CDR1 LNHDA and CDR2 SQIVND (reference sequence). The CDR3 DNA is TGTGCCAGTAGTACTGGACAGAAGCCGAATGAGCAGTTCTTC. It codes for CASSTGQKPNEQFF.

The chain combines TRBV7-8 with TRBJ1-1, with TRBD1 identical over 7 bases. CDR1 and CDR2 from the germline V gene are SGHVS and FQNEAQ. The CDR3 extends over 12 amino acids. V lost 5 bases to trimming and J lost 11 bases; unmatched junction nucleotides: 8. The CDR3 here is CASSHDDRAAFF. The CDR3 nucleotides read TGTGCCAGCAGCCATGACGACAGGGCCGCTTTCTTT.

The chain uses TRBV28 and TRBJ2-5; 14 nucleotides align to TRBD2. The CDR3 covers 14 residues. Germline V gene lookup returns CDR1 MDHEN and CDR2 SYDVKM. Losses at the gene ends were 8 bases for V and 1 base for J; bases not matched to a gene: 0. CDR3 nucleotides: TGTGCCAGCGGACTAGCGGGAGGCCAAGAGACCCAGTACTTC. Translation gives CASGLAGGQETQYF.

The gene calls are TRBV7-2 and TRBJ2-1; 8 bases are a match to TRBD2. The ends lost 3 bases at V and 4 bases at J; junction bases unmatched: 8. Germline CDR1 and CDR2: SGHTA and FQGNSA. The CDR3 consists of 16 residues. The CDR3 DNA sequence: TGTGCCAGCAGCTTCGAGGCTAGCGGGCTTTACAATGAGCAGTTCTTC. This translates into CASSFEASGLYNEQFF.

The chain is built from TRBV7-9 and TRBJ2-3; 7 bases agree with TRBD1. The germline gives CDR1 SEHNR, CDR2 FQNEAQ (reference sequence). Trimming at V came to 5 bases and at J to 2 bases, leaving 16 bases not matched to a gene. The CDR3 spans 18 residues. The CDR3 loop reads CASSTGQEIAFYTDTQYF. The CDR3 DNA sequence: TGTGCCAGCAGCACCGGACAGGAGATAGCATTTTACACAGATACGCAGTATTTT.

This clonotype was seen a handful of times. The CDR3 region is CASGPGGQGVNEQYF. The DNA for the CDR3 is TGTGCTAGTGGTCCGGGGGGACAGGGAGTGAACGAGCAGTACTTC. The chain is built from TRBV12-5 and TRBJ2-7; TRBD1 aligns across 9 bases. The CDR3 spans 15 residues. Germline CDR1 is LGHNT and CDR2 is FRNRAP. V lost 5 bases and J lost 5; bases outside the gene matches: 10.

The chain recombines TRBV6-2 or TRBV6-3 with TRBJ2-5, with D possibly being TRBD1 or TRBD2 (5 bases each). Trimming pared 6 bases from V and 2 bases from J, leaving 19 bases between. The CDR3 spans 16 residues. Per germline, CDR1 MNHEY and CDR2 SVGEGT. The CDR3 spells CASRGLTLGTQETQYF. The CDR3 bases are TGTGCCAGCAGGGGTCTGACACTCGGGACGCAAGAGACCCAGTACTTC.

This clonotype was picked up a small number of times. CDR3 in amino acids: CASRTLAGGPYNEQFF. CDR3 DNA: TGTGCCAGTCGAACCCTAGCGGGAGGGCCCTACAATGAGCAGTTCTTC. This chain connects TRBV6-5 to TRBJ2-1; 12 bases match TRBD2. This CDR3 is 16 amino acids long. CDR1 and CDR2 from the germline V gene are MNHEY and SVGAGI. Germline trimming cut 9 bases from V and 2 bases from J; bases unmatched to any gene: 8.

This clonotype was seen at least ten times. This sequence joins TRBV28 and TRBJ2-2, with D possibly being TRBD1 (5 bases). V lost 6 bases and J lost 0, with 5 bases in between. CDR1 is MDHEN, CDR2 SYDVKM, per germline. CDR3 size: 13 residues. The DNA of the CDR3 is TGTGCCAGCAGGGGGCCGAACACCGGGGAGCTGTTTTTT. It yields the protein CASRGPNTGELFF.

This clonotype was seen more than once but under ten times. The chain is built from TRBV11-2 and TRBJ2-5; D remains ambiguous. With 0 bases removed from V and 4 bases from J, the gap between germline ends came to 6 bases. Looked up from germline, CDR1 is SGHAT and CDR2 is FQNNGV. The CDR3 is 13 amino acids. CDR3 nucleotide sequence: TGTGCCAGCAGCTTAGAGCTTCTAGAGACCCAGTACTTC. Protein sequence: CASSLELLETQYF.

This clonotype occurred once. The chain links TRBV28 to TRBJ2-6; D is perhaps TRBD1 (6 bases). Germline V gene data show CDR1 as MDHEN and CDR2 as SYDVKM. Trimming took off 2 bases at V and 1 base at J, with 15 bases between the two ends. The length of the CDR3 is 18 residues. The CDR3 loop is CASSLISRGVSGANVLTF. The DNA for the CDR3 is TGTGCCAGCAGTTTAATATCCAGGGGTGTATCTGGGGCCAACGTCCTGACTTTC.